Presented here are 16 T cell receptor beta chains from one specimen sequenced in a study of radiation and T cells in renal cell carcinoma (dated by TCRdb to the early 2020s). The receptor library was made with the immunoSEQ multiplex PCR assay. The table comes from immuneACCESS by way of TCRdb, which keeps in-frame sequences with V and J called. Part of the clones is missing from these tables; in studies checked, under half for an unresolved V gene and the rest for unknown reasons. The sample table contains 100,000 to 150,000 clones; only one count was recorded for more than 75% of them. Together, the top ten hold 5.8% of the sample. Taken with the paper, the label for time point translates to: blood 2 weeks post-SBRT. Interpreted using the paper, the treatment or condition label stands for: 15 Gy SBRT to primary tumor, nephrectomy 4 weeks later. Sequencing was performed on blood, taken from a patient whose treatment included radiotherapy and nephrectomy. These receptors were obtained from a woman between 70 and 85 years old with renal cell carcinoma.

The rearrangement links TRBV5-1 to TRBJ2-3; 11 bases are a match to TRBD2. CDR3 length: 16 amino acids. Germline V gene lookup returns CDR1 SGHRS and CDR2 YFSETQ. V dropped 4 bases and J dropped 5; count of bases not matched to a gene: 9. As DNA, the CDR3 is TGCGCCAGCAGCCTAAATAGCGGGGGGGCCAAAGATACGCAGTATTTT. Its protein is CASSLNSGGAKDTQYF. The full variable domain, in which reference TRBV5-1 and TRBJ2-3 provide the parts outside the CDR3, is KAGVTQTPRYLIKTRGQQVTLSCSPISGHRSVSWYQQTPGQGLQFLFEYFSETQRNKGNFPGRFSGRQFSNSRSEMNVSTLELGDSALYLCASSLNSGGAKDTQYFGPGTRLTVL.

V gene TRBV4-3 combines with J gene TRBJ1-3, with D perhaps matching TRBD1 (5 bases). Germline-derived CDR1 and CDR2 are LGHNA and YSLEER. This CDR3 is 16 amino acids long. V was pared by 1 base and J by 0 bases, with 10 bases between. The DNA of the CDR3 is TGCGCCAGCAGCCAAGTTGGGGGGAACTCTGGAAACACCATATATTTT. Translation gives CASSQVGGNSGNTIYF.

The chain recombines TRBV19 with TRBJ2-5; 9 bases agree with TRBD2. With V trimmed by 7 bases and J by 4 bases, 7 bases remained unmatched. This CDR3 has 14 residues. Germline V gives CDR1 LNHDA, CDR2 SQIVND (reference sequence). As DNA, the CDR3 is TGTGCCAGTATTGGCGGGGGGGCAGGAGAGACCCAGTACTTC. Protein product: CASIGGGAGETQYF. The complete variable domain, with remaining parts taken from reference TRBV19 and TRBJ2-5, reads DGGITQSPKYLFRKEGQNVTLSCEQNLNHDAMYWYRQDPGQGLRLIYYSQIVNDFQKGDIAEGYSVSREKKESFPLTVTSAQKNPTAFYLCASIGGGAGETQYFGPGTRLLVL.

CDR3 sequence: CATSKGFYEQYF. CDR3 nucleotides: TGTGCCACTAGTAAGGGGTTCTACGAGCAGTACTTC. The V gene is TRBV28, the J gene TRBJ2-7; possible D gene TRBD1, 5 bases. CDR1 is MDHEN, CDR2 SYDVKM, per germline. The V gene lost 10 bases and the J gene lost 3 bases, with 13 bases spanning the gap. The length of the CDR3 is 12 residues. The whole variable domain, remainder taken from reference TRBV28 and TRBJ2-7, is DVKVTQSSRYLVKRTGEKVFLECVQDMDHENMFWYRQDPGLGLRLIYFSYDVKMKEKGDIPEGYSVSREKKERFSLILESASTNQTSMYLCATSKGFYEQYFGPGTRLTVT.

J is TRBJ2-2 and V is TRBV7-6; D possibly uses TRBD1 or TRBD2 (5 bases each). The CDR3 runs 13 residues. V lost 5 bases, J lost 6 bases, and 10 bases lay in between. Germline V lookup: CDR1 SGHVS, CDR2 FNYEAQ. For the CDR3, the DNA is TGTGCCAGCAGCAGGGACGAGGCCGGGGAGCTGTTTTTT. Translated, it gives CASSRDEAGELFF.

The gene calls are TRBV6-5 and TRBJ1-1; 8 bases line up with TRBD1. This CDR3 comprises 14 residues. The germline V gene encodes CDR1 MNHEY and CDR2 SVGAGI. J gave up 2 bases and V 6 bases, and 5 bases lay outside the gene matches. The CDR3 coding sequence is TGTGCCAGCAGGTTCGACAGGGGCAACACTGAAGCTTTCTTT. Its protein product is CASRFDRGNTEAFF.

The chain links TRBV5-4 to TRBJ2-5; possibly TRBD1 or TRBD2 for D (6 bases each). Per germline, CDR1 SGHNT and CDR2 YYREEE (reference sequence). This CDR3 has 15 amino acids. V lost 4 bases, J lost 5 bases, and 18 bases lay in between. The CDR3 here is CASSPPGARRETQYF. The CDR3 DNA sequence: TGTGCCAGCAGCCCCCCGGGGGCGAGAAGGGAGACCCAGTACTTC.

The rearrangement uses TRBV13 and TRBJ2-7; D gene ambiguous. Germline V gene lookup returns CDR1 PRHDT and CDR2 FYEKMQ (reference sequence). This CDR3 is built from 13 residues. V lost 4 bases and J lost 7, with 14 bases in between. In nucleotides, the CDR3 is TGTGCCAGCAGCTCTACGACTTGGGGAGAGCAGTACTTC. Protein sequence: CASSSTTWGEQYF.

The V gene is TRBV28, the J gene TRBJ1-5, with unresolved D. V shed 3 bases and J shed 3 bases, with 15 bases lying between them. CDR1 is MDHEN and CDR2 is SYDVKM in the germline V gene. The CDR3 is made up of 16 amino acids. The CDR3 region has the DNA TGTGCCAGCAGTTTTATGGGCGGAACACTCAATCAGCCCCAGCATTTT. Its protein is CASSFMGGTLNQPQHF. Looking up the rest from reference TRBV28 and TRBJ1-5 gives the full variable domain: DVKVTQSSRYLVKRTGEKVFLECVQDMDHENMFWYRQDPGLGLRLIYFSYDVKMKEKGDIPEGYSVSREKKERFSLILESASTNQTSMYLCASSFMGGTLNQPQHFGDGTRLSIL.

This chain links TRBV7-4 with TRBJ1-5; perhaps TRBD1 as D (6 bases). The germline V gene encodes CDR1 SGHVT and CDR2 SQSDAQ. The CDR3 sequence is 16 residues long. Trimming cost V 5 bases and J 3 bases, with 17 bases left between them. The CDR3 spells CASSPILTGPNQPQHF. The DNA of the CDR3 is TGTGCCAGCAGCCCCATCCTTACAGGGCCCAATCAGCCCCAGCATTTT.

This clone was observed a handful of times. The chain combines TRBV15 with TRBJ1-2, with no clear D. This CDR3 region has 15 residues. Trimming stripped 1 base from V and 7 bases from J, with 16 bases between. Per germline, CDR1 LNHNV and CDR2 YYDKDF (reference sequence). CDR3 sequence (DNA): TGTGCCACCAGCAGAGCGCCAGGCCCCCCAGGTGGCTACACCTTC. It specifies CATSRAPGPPGGYTF.

The V call is TRBV7-2, the J call TRBJ2-7, with 13 bases lining up with TRBD2. Germline V gene lookup returns CDR1 SGHTA and CDR2 FQGNSA. The CDR3 extends over 15 amino acids. V shed 5 bases, J shed 4 bases, and the junction held 5 bases outside the gene matches. Written as DNA, the CDR3 is TGTGCCAGCAGCGAAACTAGCGGGGGGGCTTACGAGCAGTACTTC. This sequence encodes CASSETSGGAYEQYF. The complete variable domain, with remaining parts taken from reference TRBV7-2 and TRBJ2-7, reads GAGVSQSPSNKVTEKGKDVELRCDPISGHTALYWYRQSLGQGLEFLIYFQGNSAPDKSGLPSDRFSAERTGGSVSTLTIQRTQQEDSAVYLCASSETSGGAYEQYFGPGTRLTVT.

V usage is TRBV5-1 and J usage is TRBJ2-1; D is ambiguous. The CDR3 is 12 residues long. Germline assignment: CDR1 SGHRS and CDR2 YFSETQ. The V end was cut by 0 bases, the J end by 9 bases, with 7 bases between. DNA of the CDR3: TGCGCCAGCAGCTTGGCCGGGCGTGAGCAGTTCTTC. Translation: CASSLAGREQFF. The variable domain in full, with the rest retrieved from reference TRBV5-1 and TRBJ2-1, is KAGVTQTPRYLIKTRGQQVTLSCSPISGHRSVSWYQQTPGQGLQFLFEYFSETQRNKGNFPGRFSGRQFSNSRSEMNVSTLELGDSALYLCASSLAGREQFFGPGTRLTVL.

The chain joins TRBV6-1 to TRBJ2-7; TRBD1 agrees at 7 bases. The CDR3 contains 15 residues. V lost 6 bases, J lost 3 bases, and 11 bases stayed unmatched. Germline CDR1 MNHNS, CDR2 SASEGT. The CDR3, as DNA: TGTGCCAGCAGACTCTTTCAGACAGGGTACTACGAGCAGTACTTC. Its protein product is CASRLFQTGYYEQYF.

This clone was seen just once. The gene calls are TRBV2 and TRBJ2-1, with TRBD2 matching 16 bases. V trimming: 6 bases; J trimming: 4 bases; junction bases outside the gene matches: 0. Germline CDR1 reads SNHLY; CDR2 reads FYNNEI. There are 15 residues in the CDR3. CDR3 sequence: CASRGLAGGYNEQFF. The CDR3 DNA sequence: TGTGCCAGCAGGGGACTAGCGGGGGGGTACAATGAGCAGTTCTTC.

This rearrangement joins TRBV25-1 to TRBJ2-5, with 9 bases matching TRBD1. J lost 4 bases, V lost 6 bases, and 3 bases had no gene match. Germline-derived CDR1 and CDR2 are MGHDK and SYGVNS. There are 13 residues in the CDR3. The CDR3 nucleotides are TGTGCCAGCAGCGACAGGGGGGTAGAGACCCAGTACTTC. This codes for CASSDRGVETQYF. The full variable domain, with the rest looked up from reference TRBV25-1 and TRBJ2-5, is EADIYQTPRYLVIGTGKKITLECSQTMGHDKMYWYQQDPGMELHLIHYSYGVNSTEKGDLSSESTVSRIRTEHFPLTLESARPSHTSQYLCASSDRGVETQYFGPGTRLLVL.